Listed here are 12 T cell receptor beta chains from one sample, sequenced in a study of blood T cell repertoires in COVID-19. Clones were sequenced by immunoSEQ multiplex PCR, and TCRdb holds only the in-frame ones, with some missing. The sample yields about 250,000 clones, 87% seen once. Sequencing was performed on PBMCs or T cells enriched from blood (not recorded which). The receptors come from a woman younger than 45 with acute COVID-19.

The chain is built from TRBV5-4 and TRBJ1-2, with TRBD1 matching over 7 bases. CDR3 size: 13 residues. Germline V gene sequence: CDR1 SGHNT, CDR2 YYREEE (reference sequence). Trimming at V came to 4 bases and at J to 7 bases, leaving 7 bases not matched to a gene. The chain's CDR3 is CASSVYRGGGYTF. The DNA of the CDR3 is TGTGCCAGCAGCGTTTACAGGGGAGGTGGCTACACCTTC.

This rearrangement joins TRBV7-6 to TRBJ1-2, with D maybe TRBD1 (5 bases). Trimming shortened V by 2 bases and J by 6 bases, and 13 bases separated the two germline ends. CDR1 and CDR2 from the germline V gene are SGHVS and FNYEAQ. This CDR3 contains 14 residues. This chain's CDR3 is CASSLSETGDGYTF. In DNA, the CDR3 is TGTGCCAGCAGCTTAAGTGAAACGGGGGATGGCTACACCTTC.

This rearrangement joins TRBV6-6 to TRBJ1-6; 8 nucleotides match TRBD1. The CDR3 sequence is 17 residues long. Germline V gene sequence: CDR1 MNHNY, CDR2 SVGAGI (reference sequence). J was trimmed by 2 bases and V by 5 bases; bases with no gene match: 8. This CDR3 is CASSPTGQGPYNSPLHF. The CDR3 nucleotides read TGTGCCAGCAGTCCAACCGGACAGGGTCCCTATAATTCACCCCTCCACTTT.

The CDR3 DNA sequence: TGTGCCAGCAGTCCCGGGACAGCCCACACTGAAGCTTTCTTT. Protein sequence: CASSPGTAHTEAFF. The chain employs TRBV6-5 and TRBJ1-1; the match to TRBD1 covers 7 bases. Germline CDR1 reads MNHEY; CDR2 reads SVGAGI. This CDR3 contains 14 residues. The V segment lost 5 bases and the J segment 3 bases; nucleotides outside the gene matches: 6.

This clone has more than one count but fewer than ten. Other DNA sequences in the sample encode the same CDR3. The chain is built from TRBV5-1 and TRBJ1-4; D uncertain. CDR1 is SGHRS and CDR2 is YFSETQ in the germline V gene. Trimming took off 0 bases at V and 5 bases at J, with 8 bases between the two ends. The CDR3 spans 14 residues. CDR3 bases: TGCGCCAGCAGCTTGGCCGGGGTAAATGAAAAACTGTTTTTT. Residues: CASSLAGVNEKLFF.

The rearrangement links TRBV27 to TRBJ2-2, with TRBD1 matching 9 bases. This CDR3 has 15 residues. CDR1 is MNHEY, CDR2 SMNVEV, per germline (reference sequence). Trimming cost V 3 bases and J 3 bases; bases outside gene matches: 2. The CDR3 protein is CASSLGQGHTGELFF. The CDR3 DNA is TGTGCCAGCAGTTTGGGACAGGGCCACACCGGGGAGCTGTTTTTT.

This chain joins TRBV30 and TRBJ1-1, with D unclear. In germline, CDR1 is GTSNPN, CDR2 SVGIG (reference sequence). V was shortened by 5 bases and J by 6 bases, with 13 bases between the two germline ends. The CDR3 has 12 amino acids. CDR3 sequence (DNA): TGTGCCTGGGTGCCGGGTGTTCCTGAAGCTTTCTTT. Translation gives CAWVPGVPEAFF.

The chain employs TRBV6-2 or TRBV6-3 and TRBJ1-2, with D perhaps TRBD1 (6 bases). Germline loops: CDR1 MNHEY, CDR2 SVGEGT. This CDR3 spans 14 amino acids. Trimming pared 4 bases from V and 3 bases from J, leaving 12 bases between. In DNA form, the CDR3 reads TGTGCCAGCAGTTGGAGGGGGGGTGACTATGGCTACACCTTC. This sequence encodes CASSWRGGDYGYTF.

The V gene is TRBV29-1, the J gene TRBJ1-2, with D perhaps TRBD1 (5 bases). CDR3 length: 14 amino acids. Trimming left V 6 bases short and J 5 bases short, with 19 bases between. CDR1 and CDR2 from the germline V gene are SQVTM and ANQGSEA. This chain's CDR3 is CSVVESGSEYGYTF. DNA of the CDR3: TGCAGCGTGGTCGAGTCAGGGTCGGAATATGGCTACACCTTC.

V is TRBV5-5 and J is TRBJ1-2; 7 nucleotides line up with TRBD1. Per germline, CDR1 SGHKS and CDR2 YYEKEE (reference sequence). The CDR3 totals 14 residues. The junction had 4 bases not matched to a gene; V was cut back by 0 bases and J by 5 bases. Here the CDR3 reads CASSLDRGWYGYTF. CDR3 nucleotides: TGTGCCAGCAGCTTGGACAGGGGTTGGTATGGCTACACCTTC.

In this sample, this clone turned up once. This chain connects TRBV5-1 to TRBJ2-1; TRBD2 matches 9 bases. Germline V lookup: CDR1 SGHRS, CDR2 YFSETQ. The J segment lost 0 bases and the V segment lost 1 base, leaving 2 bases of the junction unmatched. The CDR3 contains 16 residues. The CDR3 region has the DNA TGCGCCAGCAGCTTGATGACTAGCGGCTCCTACAATGAGCAGTTCTTC. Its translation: CASSLMTSGSYNEQFF.

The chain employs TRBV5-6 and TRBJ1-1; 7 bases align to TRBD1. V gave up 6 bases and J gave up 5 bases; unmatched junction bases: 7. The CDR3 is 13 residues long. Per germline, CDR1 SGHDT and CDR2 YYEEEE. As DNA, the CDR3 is TGTGCCAGCACCTGGACAGGAGTGACTGAAGCTTTCTTT. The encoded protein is CASTWTGVTEAFF.